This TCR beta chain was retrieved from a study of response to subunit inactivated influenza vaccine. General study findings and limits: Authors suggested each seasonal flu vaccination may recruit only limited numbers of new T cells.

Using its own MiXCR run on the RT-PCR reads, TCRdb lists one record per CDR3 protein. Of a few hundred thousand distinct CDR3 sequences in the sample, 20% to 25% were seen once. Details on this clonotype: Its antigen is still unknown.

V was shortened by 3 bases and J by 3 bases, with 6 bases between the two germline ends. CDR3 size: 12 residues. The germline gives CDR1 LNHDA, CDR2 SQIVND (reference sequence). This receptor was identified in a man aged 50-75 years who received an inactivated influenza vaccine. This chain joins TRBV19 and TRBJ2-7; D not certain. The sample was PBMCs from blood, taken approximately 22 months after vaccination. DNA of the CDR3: TGTGCCAGTAGTATCAAGGGCTACGAGCAGTACTTC. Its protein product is CASSIKGYEQYF.